Presented here are 29 T cell receptor beta chains from one specimen sequenced in a study of tissue T cells after allogeneic stem cell transplantation. TCRdb keeps only in-frame clones here, not all; method: immunoSEQ multiplex PCR. This table holds roughly 45,000 clones, roughly 73% found once. The sequenced sample consisted of sorted cells pooled from one or two spleens. These receptors were collected from a pool of C57BL/6 mice in good health.

This clone was seen a few times. Each gene name is a mouse one. The CDR3 end falls 1 residue outside the read, so it is completed with the germline J gene. The chain links TRBV29 to TRBJ2-7; TRBD2 agrees at 11 bases. CDR1 is MSHET, CDR2 SYDVDS, per germline. The CDR3 loop spans 13 amino acids. J lost 6 bases, V lost 5 bases, and 3 bases had no gene match. The CDR3 spells CASSTGGALEQYF. The DNA read from the CDR3 is TGTGCTAGCAGTACTGGGGGGGCGCTTGAACAGTAC.

Concerning this clone: Gene names are the mouse ones. The CDR3 extends 1 residue past the end of the read, so its final part is completed from the germline J gene. This chain joins TRBV31 and TRBJ1-6; no definite D call. TRBJ1-6 has ORF status, its function being uncertain. Germline loops: CDR1 GKSSPN, CDR2 SITVG. Deletions cut 0 bases from V and 3 bases from J, with 9 bases between. The CDR3 is 15 amino acids. Partial CDR3 DNA: TGTGCCTGGAGTCTAGGCGACATCTATAATTCGCCCCTCTAC. Amino acid sequence: CAWSLGDIYNSPLY. The whole CDR3 sequence reads CAWSLGDIYNSPLYF.

On this clone itself: The germline and genes are mouse ones. With the read ending 1 residue before the CDR3 end, the germline J gene is used to fill in that end. This sample also contains other DNA sequences that code for the same CDR3. This chain joins TRBV3 and TRBJ2-7, with 7 bases fitting TRBD1. V shed 5 bases and J 1 base; nucleotides not matched to a gene: 5. CDR1 and CDR2 (germline): SNHLY, FYNGKV (reference sequence). This CDR3 region has 14 residues. CDR3 bases read: TGTGCCAGCAGCCCCTGGGACAGATCCTATGAACAGTAC. This encodes CASSPWDRSYEQY. The CDR3 as a whole reads CASSPWDRSYEQYF.

This clone was seen a single time. Mouse names are used for the genes. The observed sequence ends 1 residue before the CDR3 terminus, with the missing tail filled in from the germline J gene. The chain employs TRBV2 and TRBJ1-2; unclear D gene. The CDR3 is 14 residues long. Trimming removed 1 base from V and 0 bases from J, with 6 bases in between. Germline assignment: CDR1 LGHNA and CDR2 YSYQKL. The CDR3 protein is CASSQGSANSDYTF. The part of the CDR3 DNA that was read is TGTGCCAGCAGCCAAGGCAGTGCAAACTCCGACTACACC. Full variable domain (rest looked up from reference TRBV2 and TRBJ1-2): DPKIIQKPKYLVAVTGSEKILICEQYLGHNAMYWYRQSAKKPLEFMFSYSYQKLMDNQTASSRFQPQSSKKNHLDLQITALKPDDSATYFCASSQGSANSDYTFGSGTRLLVI.

This clone was seen only once. Mouse germline and gene names are used. The CDR3 bases that were read are TGTGCCAGCAGCCCCGACTGGGGGGGAGACACCCAGTAC. Its protein product is CASSPDWGGDTQY. The full CDR3 reads CASSPDWGGDTQYF. The V and J genes are TRBV5 and TRBJ2-5; 11 nucleotides match TRBD2. The read terminates 1 residue ahead of where the CDR3 ends, so the germline J gene completes it. The V segment lost 4 bases and the J segment 5 bases; nucleotides outside the gene matches: 2. The germline V gene encodes CDR1 LGHNA and CDR2 YNLKQL (reference sequence). The CDR3 spans 14 residues.

Regarding this clone: Mouse names are used for the genes. The read ends 1 residue shy of where the CDR3 ends; the end is completed using the germline J gene. The J gene is TRBJ1-3, the V gene TRBV13-3; TRBD1 might be the D (6 bases). Germline V gene sequence: CDR1 NNHDY, CDR2 SYVADS. The CDR3 sequence is 13 residues long. V was shortened by 7 bases and J by 0 bases, with 8 bases between the two germline ends. CDR3 DNA (partial): TGTGCCAGCGGGACACTTTCTGGAAATACGCTCTAT. Translating it yields CASGTLSGNTLY. The CDR3, in full, reads CASGTLSGNTLYF.

Comment on this clone: Gene names are the mouse ones. The read is 1 residue too short to cover the CDR3 end, so that end is filled in from the germline J gene. The chain is built from TRBV2 and TRBJ1-4, with unresolved D. This CDR3 region has 15 residues. CDR1 and CDR2 (germline): LGHNA, YSYQKL. V gave up 0 bases and J gave up 0 bases, with 5 bases separating them. The part of the CDR3 DNA that was read is TGTGCCAGCAGCCAAGATGGAATTTCCAACGAAAGATTATTT. It is translated as CASSQDGISNERLF. The complete CDR3 reads CASSQDGISNERLFF.

With regard to this clone: Germline and genes here are mouse. The missing CDR3 end, 1 residue past where the read stops, is filled in from the germline J gene. The chain carries TRBV14 and TRBJ1-1; 8 bases are shared with TRBD1. The CDR3 spans 13 residues. J gave up 0 bases and V 6 bases, and 1 base lay outside the gene matches. From germline, CDR1 is SGHDT and CDR2 FRDEAV. The part of the CDR3 DNA that was read is TGTGCCAGCAAGGACAGGGAGAACACAGAAGTCTTC. Protein sequence: CASKDRENTEVF. The entire CDR3 protein reads CASKDRENTEVFF.

On this clone: Mouse names are used for the genes. Read data end 1 residue before the CDR3 end; the end is taken from the germline J gene. The gene calls are TRBV31 and TRBJ2-5; 12 bases map to TRBD2. CDR1 is GKSSPN and CDR2 is SITVG in the germline V gene. The V segment lost 3 bases and the J segment 3 bases; nucleotides outside the gene matches: 1. There are 14 residues in the CDR3. The part of the CDR3 DNA that was read is TGTGCCTGGAGGGACTGGGGGGGTCAAGACACCCAGTAC. Its translation: CAWRDWGGQDTQY. The entire CDR3 is CAWRDWGGQDTQYF.

Points on this clone: The gene names here belong to mouse. The read terminates 1 residue before the CDR3 end, so the remaining end is supplied by the germline J gene. The J gene is TRBJ2-1, the V gene TRBV2; D is possibly TRBD2 (7 bases). Germline V lookup: CDR1 LGHNA, CDR2 YSYQKL. The length of the CDR3 is 14 residues. The V gene lost 0 bases and the J gene lost 5 bases, with 8 bases spanning the gap. The part of the CDR3 DNA that was read is TGTGCCAGCAGCCAAGAGGGGGGCGATGCTGAGCAGTTC. It yields the protein CASSQEGGDAEQF. The entire CDR3 protein reads CASSQEGGDAEQFF.

In its sample, this clone was seen a few times. Mouse names are used for the genes. The read is 1 residue too short to cover the CDR3 end, so that end is filled in from the germline J gene. The rearrangement links TRBV13-2 to TRBJ2-7; 11 bases are a match to TRBD2. Germline CDR1 is NNHNN and CDR2 is SYGAGS (reference sequence). The CDR3 spans 11 residues. CDR3 loop: CAAGTGGEQYF. The DNA read from the CDR3 is TGTGCGGCCGGGACTGGGGGTGAACAGTAC.

Comments on this clone: Genes and germline are mouse. The observed sequence ends 1 residue before the CDR3 terminus, with the missing tail filled in from the germline J gene. The chain has TRBV13-1 and TRBJ2-5, with 12 bases matching TRBD1. Trimming cost V 3 bases and J 7 bases; bases outside gene matches: 6. CDR1 NSHNY and CDR2 SYGAGN come from the germline V gene. This CDR3 comprises 15 residues. CDR3 in amino acids: CASSAPGQGAHTQYF. Partial CDR3 DNA: TGTGCCAGCAGTGCCCCGGGACAGGGGGCACACACCCAGTAC.

Points on this clone: All gene names here are mouse names. The read falls 1 residue short of the CDR3 end, and the missing part is taken from the germline J gene. The chain links TRBV13-2 to TRBJ1-2; 8 positions agree with TRBD1. The CDR3 extends over 15 amino acids. From germline, CDR1 is NNHNN and CDR2 SYGAGS (reference sequence). Germline trimming cut 1 base from V and 0 bases from J; bases unmatched to any gene: 2. This chain's CDR3 is CASGDHRGANSDYTF. The DNA read from the CDR3 is TGTGCCAGCGGTGATCACAGGGGGGCAAACTCCGACTACACC.

Remarks on this clone: Gene names are the mouse ones. The CDR3 is cut off 1 residue early in the read; its end comes from the germline J gene. The rearrangement links TRBV5 to TRBJ1-3; 8 bases line up with TRBD1. Germline V gene lookup returns CDR1 LGHNA and CDR2 YNLKQL (reference sequence). The CDR3 sequence is 16 residues long. With V trimmed by 4 bases and J by 0 bases, 5 bases remained unmatched. The covered CDR3 bases are TGTGCCAGCAGCCCCGGGACAGGACTTTCTGGAAATACGCTCTAT. It yields the protein CASSPGTGLSGNTLY. The full CDR3 reads CASSPGTGLSGNTLYF.

Turning to this clone: Each gene name is a mouse one. The read stops 1 residue short of the end of the CDR3; the missing end is completed from the germline J gene. The rearrangement joins TRBV31 to TRBJ2-7; no definite D call. The CDR3 is made up of 12 amino acids. Germline V gene lookup returns CDR1 GKSSPN and CDR2 SITVG. Trimming removed 0 bases at V and 3 bases at J, with 6 bases between. The CDR3 here is CAWSLGNYEQYF. The CDR3 bases that were read are TGTGCCTGGAGTCTCGGCAACTATGAACAGTAC. The full variable domain, completed using reference TRBV31 and TRBJ2-7, is AQTIHQWPVAEIKAVGSPLSLGCTIKGKSSPNLYWYWQATGGTLQQLFYSITVGQVESVVQLNLSASRPKDDQFILSTEKLLLSHSGFYLCAWSLGNYEQYFGPGTRLTVL.

A note on this clone: Gene names are the mouse ones. The CDR3 goes on 1 residue after the read ends, and that part is filled in from the germline J gene. The V and J genes are TRBV15 and TRBJ1-1, with 8 bases matching TRBD1. The CDR3 has 13 amino acids. V was pared by 5 bases and J by 4 bases, with 3 bases of the junction left unmatched. CDR1 and CDR2 from the germline V gene are SGHND and FRSKSL. The DNA read from the CDR3 is TGTGCCAGCAGTAGACAGGGGCTCACAGAAGTCTTC. Protein product: CASSRQGLTEVF. The entire CDR3 protein is CASSRQGLTEVFF.

Notes on this clone: Genes and germline come from the mouse. The observed sequence ends 1 residue before the CDR3 terminus, with the missing tail filled in from the germline J gene. The same CDR3 arises from other DNA sequences in this sample as well. The V gene is TRBV5, the J gene TRBJ2-4; D gene unclear. V dropped 0 bases and J dropped 3 bases, with 10 bases sitting between them. CDR3 length: 15 residues. Germline CDR1 is LGHNA and CDR2 is YNLKQL (reference sequence). The part of the CDR3 DNA that was read is TGTGCCAGCAGCCAAGATAGAGGGAGACAAAACACCTTGTAC. Translated, it gives CASSQDRGRQNTLY. The entire CDR3 reads CASSQDRGRQNTLYF.

Note on this clone: Gene names and germline match the mouse. With the read ending 1 residue before the CDR3 end, the germline J gene is used to fill in that end. Other DNA sequences in the sample encode the same CDR3. V gene TRBV31 combines with J gene TRBJ2-5; either TRBD1 or TRBD2 may supply D (5 bases each). Germline assignment: CDR1 GKSSPN and CDR2 SITVG. The CDR3 runs to 13 residues. V lost 3 bases and J 0 bases, leaving 7 bases between the germline ends. The CDR3 is CAWSRDNQDTQYF. CDR3 DNA, as far as it was read: TGTGCCTGGAGCCGGGACAACCAAGACACCCAGTAC.

As regards this clone: Gene names are the mouse ones. With the read ending 1 residue before the CDR3 end, the germline J gene is used to fill in that end. This chain links TRBV13-2 with TRBJ2-5; 9 bases match TRBD2. V was clipped by 0 bases and J by 0 bases; unmatched bases: 2. CDR3 length: 16 residues. Germline loops: CDR1 NNHNN, CDR2 SYGAGS (reference sequence). The CDR3 loop reads CASGDAWGGNQDTQYF. The sequenced part of the CDR3 DNA is TGTGCCAGCGGTGATGCCTGGGGGGGAAACCAAGACACCCAGTAC.

Details on this clone: Gene names follow the mouse nomenclature. The read falls 1 residue short of the CDR3 end, and the missing part is taken from the germline J gene. The V and J genes are TRBV19 and TRBJ2-5, with D perhaps being TRBD1 or TRBD2 (6 bases each). Germline CDR1 and CDR2: FNHDT and SITEND (reference sequence). The CDR3 is 13 residues long. V was pared by 4 bases and J by 2 bases, with 8 bases between. The covered CDR3 bases are TGTGCCAGCAGTGAGGGGGGCCAAGACACCCAGTAC. It codes for CASSEGGQDTQY. The full CDR3 protein reads CASSEGGQDTQYF.

This clone was seen just once. The germline and genes are mouse ones. The read is 1 residue too short to cover the CDR3 end, so that end is filled in from the germline J gene. The chain joins TRBV15 to TRBJ1-5; tentative D call: TRBD1 (5 bases). The CDR3 totals 12 residues. With 6 bases removed from V and 7 bases from J, the gap between germline ends came to 10 bases. CDR1 and CDR2 from the germline V gene are SGHND and FRSKSL. The CDR3 bases that were read are TGTGCCAGCAGCTCTCAGGGTCAGGCTCCGCTT. As protein: CASSSQGQAPL. From start to end, the CDR3 is CASSSQGQAPLF.

Note on this clone: Gene labels here are mouse ones. From the germline J gene comes the end of the CDR3, since the read stops 1 residue before it. The gene calls are TRBV13-3 and TRBJ1-3; 7 bases fit TRBD1. J gave up 1 base and V 1 base, and 5 bases lay outside the gene matches. There are 16 residues in the CDR3. Germline CDR1 reads NNHDY; CDR2 reads SYVADS. The CDR3 sequence is CASSDPTGPSGNTLYF. Partial CDR3 DNA: TGTGCCAGCAGTGATCCGACAGGGCCCTCTGGAAATACGCTCTAT.

With respect to this clone: Mouse gene names and germline throughout. The read is 1 residue too short to cover the CDR3 end, so that end is filled in from the germline J gene. The chain uses TRBV4 and TRBJ2-3; TRBD2 aligns across 10 bases. V lost 4 bases to trimming and J lost 3 bases; unmatched junction nucleotides: 1. The CDR3 length is 14 residues. Per the germline V gene, CDR1 is LGHDT and CDR2 is YNNKQL (reference sequence). The part of the CDR3 DNA that was read is TGTGCCAGCAGCTCTGGGGGGGCAGCAGAAACGCTGTAT. It codes for CASSSGGAAETLY. In full, the CDR3 is CASSSGGAAETLYF.

A remark on this clone: Gene names and germline match the mouse. Read data end 1 residue before the CDR3 end; the end is taken from the germline J gene. The V and J genes are TRBV29 and TRBJ1-1, with D uncertain. This CDR3 comprises 10 residues. Germline CDR1 and CDR2: MSHET and SYDVDS. With 4 bases removed from V and 6 bases from J, the gap between germline ends came to 3 bases. The CDR3 is CASSSPEVFF. The sequenced CDR3 bases are TGTGCTAGCAGTTCCCCAGAAGTCTTC. The full variable domain, with the rest looked up from reference TRBV29 and TRBJ1-1, is DMKVTQMPRYLIKRMGENVLLECGQDMSHETMYWYRQDPGLGLQLIYISYDVDSNSEGDIPKGYRVSRKKREHFSLILDSAKTNQTSVYFCASSSPEVFFGKGTRLTVV.

Of note for this clone: The genes and germline here are from mouse. The read comes to an end 1 residue before the CDR3 does, leaving the germline J gene to fill in the end. The chain uses TRBV19 and TRBJ1-6; D may be TRBD1 (5 bases). Being an ORF, TRBJ1-6 has a function that is uncertain. The CDR3 runs to 16 residues. Trimming shortened V by 2 bases and J by 0 bases, and 9 bases separated the two germline ends. Germline lookup yields CDR1 FNHDT and CDR2 SITEND (reference sequence). Incomplete CDR3 DNA: TGTGCCAGCAGTATGGGGGACGGTTCCTATAATTCGCCCCTCTAC. Protein: CASSMGDGSYNSPLY. In full, the CDR3 reads CASSMGDGSYNSPLYF.

This clone has only one observation. Any gene name here is a mouse gene name. The read terminates 1 residue ahead of where the CDR3 ends, so the germline J gene completes it. Different DNA sequences within this sample yield the same CDR3. The chain is built from TRBV31 and TRBJ2-3; weak D call: TRBD2 (5 bases). The germline gives CDR1 GKSSPN, CDR2 SITVG. The ends were cut back, 0 bases at V and 1 base at J, with 5 bases in the middle. CDR3 length equals 13 residues. CDR3 sequence: CAWSLGGAETLYF. The DNA read from the CDR3 is TGTGCCTGGAGTCTTGGGGGTGCAGAAACGCTGTAT.

As for this clone: These gene names are mouse names. Sequencing ends 1 residue short of the CDR3 end; the germline J gene provides the rest. V is TRBV31 and J is TRBJ2-7, with a weak D call TRBD1 (5 bases). CDR3 length: 12 residues. Trimming removed 1 base from V and 4 bases from J, with 8 bases in between. CDR1 GKSSPN and CDR2 SITVG come from the germline V gene. Here the CDR3 reads CAWSPDRYEQYF. The covered CDR3 bases are TGTGCCTGGAGTCCCGACAGATATGAACAGTAC. The full variable domain, completed using reference TRBV31 and TRBJ2-7, is AQTIHQWPVAEIKAVGSPLSLGCTIKGKSSPNLYWYWQATGGTLQQLFYSITVGQVESVVQLNLSASRPKDDQFILSTEKLLLSHSGFYLCAWSPDRYEQYFGPGTRLTVL.

In the case of this clone: Here the gene names and germline are mouse. The read gets to within 1 residue of the CDR3 end, and the germline J gene fills in the rest. J is TRBJ2-1 and V is TRBV15; 10 bases match TRBD2. V was pared by 3 bases and J by 7 bases, with 3 bases of the junction left unmatched. The CDR3 totals 14 residues. Germline assignment: CDR1 SGHND and CDR2 FRSKSL. The CDR3 region is CASSFGLGEAEQFF. CDR3 DNA (partial): TGTGCCAGCAGTTTTGGACTGGGGGAAGCTGAGCAGTTC. Variable domain in full (rest from reference TRBV15 and TRBJ2-1): DAGVTQTPRHEVAEKGQTIILKCEPVSGHNDLFWYRQTKIQGLELLSYFRSKSLMEDGGAFKDRFKAEMLNSSFSTLKIQPTEPKDSAVYLCASSFGLGEAEQFFGPGTRLTVL.

Of note for this clone: The listed genes are named as in mouse. The CDR3 extends 1 residue past the end of the read, so its final part is completed from the germline J gene. Other DNA sequences within the sample encode an identical CDR3. The J gene is TRBJ2-2, the V gene TRBV5; D gene unclear. Germline V lookup: CDR1 LGHNA, CDR2 YNLKQL (reference sequence). Trimming cost V 0 bases and J 3 bases, with 2 bases left between them. This CDR3 spans 13 amino acids. The sequenced part of the CDR3 DNA is TGTGCCAGCAGCCAAGACTACACCGGGCAGCTCTAC. Translation: CASSQDYTGQLY. The full CDR3 reads CASSQDYTGQLYF.